This TCR beta chain was profiled in a study of cytomegalovirus exposure and HLA in healthy donors. Germline V CDR1 and CDR2: MNHEY, SMNVEV (reference sequence). V was cut by 2 bases and J by 1 base, with 6 bases left in between. CDR3 length: 14 residues. The PCR employed 60 Vbeta primers together with 13 Jbeta primers. Clones were read by immunoSEQ multiplex PCR, and TCRdb kept only the in-frame ones, dropping some. The sample consists of under 100,000 clones, less than 65% of them appearing once. Unrecorded immune exposure was likely among donors, who were nominally healthy when sampled. Overall study findings and caveats: One variant, a missense change in DCLRE1C, was linked in a later analysis to TCR beta V- and J-gene trimming. In a later analysis, productive TCRs from donors in an Asian-associated ancestry cluster reportedly carried fewer N-insertions than the cohort mean. Across donors, presence/absence analyses took sequencing depth to be roughly uniform.

In this sample, this clone turned up a few times. Its matching antigen is unknown. Source material: PBMCs. The rearrangement uses TRBV27 and TRBJ2-1; no clear D gene. The TCR originated in a woman aged 25-40 years in good health and CMV-seropositive. CDR3 region: CASSLRHSYNEQFF. The CDR3 DNA reads TGTGCCAGCAGTTTAAGACATTCCTACAATGAGCAGTTCTTC.